Sequencing of this TCR beta chain was carried out in a study of neurological immune-mediated disorders. Study overall: Secondary progressive disease was present in 3, and relapsing-remitting disease in roughly 30, of the approximately 35 multiple sclerosis patients. Findings of the study overall: No sharing of CDR3 amino acid sequences was observed among expanded clones across subjects, suggesting private repertoires in all groups.

This clonotype was seen many times. Antigen unknown. The CDR3 has 13 amino acids. V lost 3 bases and J 8 bases, leaving 11 bases between the germline ends. Germline V gives CDR1 MNHEY, CDR2 SVGAGI. Synthesis of cDNA was carried out by template-switch 5'RACE. The reaction used 10-nucleotide random UMIs. TCRdb itself ran the 5' RACE reads through MiXCR, one entry per CDR3 protein. The profile covers 65,000 to 70,000 distinct CDR3 sequences, with roughly 3.9% appearing a single time and 1.3% taken by the ten largest. The specimen was PBMCs. The genes are TRBV6-5 and TRBJ2-1; D is unresolved. This clonotype was sampled from a man aged 30 to 45 with multiple sclerosis. In nucleotides, the CDR3 is TGTGCCAGCAGTTATCGAGGTCAGCATGAGCAGTTCTTC. Protein: CASSYRGQHEQFF.